This T cell receptor (beta chain) was observed in a study of OX40 agonist ivuxolimab in advanced cancers. Context from the whole study: Ivuxolimab was an agonistic, fully human IgG2 monoclonal antibody directed against OX40 (CD134), a costimulatory receptor. Intravenous ivuxolimab was administered to patients every 2 weeks at six dose levels: 0.01, 0.1, 0.3, 1.5, 3 and 10 mg/kg. Of the roughly 52 dose-escalation patients, hepatocellular carcinoma was present in about 20, melanoma in around 15, renal cell carcinoma in 9 and head and neck cancer in 9. The dose-escalation cohort was about 86% male with a mean age of about 60 years, ranging from roughly 23 to 79. Prior anti-PD-1, anti-PD-L1 or anti-CTLA-4 therapy was permitted, and approximately 40% of dose-escalation patients had received checkpoint inhibitors. Partial responses were achieved by three dose-escalation patients, of whom one had hepatocellular carcinoma and two had cutaneous melanoma. The purpose of peripheral TCRbeta sequencing was to test whether ivuxolimab changed TCR sequence diversity and led to clonal T-cell expansion. The paper covers the monotherapy dose-escalation part of the phase I ivuxolimab trial, which included N ≈ 57 patients.

Overall results and qualifications from the work: After ivuxolimab, more expanded clones were found on average in CD8+ T cells than in CD4+ T cells. Antigen specificity was not determined for the clonally expanded peripheral T cells. Low levels of normalized T-cell clonal expansion were also seen in some patients who did not respond. In the 0.1-3.0 mg/kg groups, partial responders were among the patients with the lowest normalized peripheral clonal expansion, particularly in CD8+ T cells. Clonal expansion of both CD4+ and CD8+ blood T cells was observed from baseline to week 6 at doses 0.1 to 3.0 mg/kg.

From the germline V gene, CDR1 is SGHTA and CDR2 is FQGNSA. The CDR3 covers 15 residues, taking in both the cysteine and the phenylalanine. The DNA shown is the 45-base CDR3, in frame from base 1. After removal of 4 bases from V and 7 bases from J, the junction retains 8 bases not matched to a gene. Genomic DNA was extracted from sorted cells for sequencing of the TCRbeta CDR3 region. TCRbeta CDR3 regions were sequenced using the immunoSEQ Assay. The immuneACCESS repertoire file appears here via TCRdb, limited to in-frame rearrangements. These files lack a portion of the clones; in checked studies, under half of the deficit traces to unresolved V genes, and the cause of the others is not known. This sample is represented by around 63,000 clones; 80% to 90% of them were singletons. About 1.2% of the sample rests with the top ten. Patients with autoimmune disease history or receiving systemic immunosuppression were excluded from the trial. Peripheral blood for TCR sequencing was drawn from every dose cohort at baseline, at cycle 4 day 1 and at cycle 7 day 1. Samples came from an open-label, multicenter, first-in-human phase I dose-escalation trial of ivuxolimab. Adults with locally advanced or metastatic head and neck squamous cell, hepatocellular, melanoma or renal cell carcinoma were enrolled in the trial. Before TCR sequencing, CD4+ T cells and CD8+ T cells from peripheral blood were sorted into separate populations.

On this clone itself: Its antigen specificity is not known. No base qualities exist here, and no much larger clone lies one base off it.

The chain joins TRBV7-2 to TRBJ2-7; TRBD2 agrees with 12 junctional bases. The sample here was CD4+ or CD8+ T cells sorted from blood, taken in a trial of the OX40 agonist ivuxolimab. The clonotype originates from an adult with an advanced solid tumor such as melanoma, head and neck, liver or kidney cancer. CDR3 reads: CASSSRTSGTGEQYF. The sequenced DNA: TGTGCCAGCAGCTCCCGGACTAGCGGGACTGGTGAGCAGTACTTC.